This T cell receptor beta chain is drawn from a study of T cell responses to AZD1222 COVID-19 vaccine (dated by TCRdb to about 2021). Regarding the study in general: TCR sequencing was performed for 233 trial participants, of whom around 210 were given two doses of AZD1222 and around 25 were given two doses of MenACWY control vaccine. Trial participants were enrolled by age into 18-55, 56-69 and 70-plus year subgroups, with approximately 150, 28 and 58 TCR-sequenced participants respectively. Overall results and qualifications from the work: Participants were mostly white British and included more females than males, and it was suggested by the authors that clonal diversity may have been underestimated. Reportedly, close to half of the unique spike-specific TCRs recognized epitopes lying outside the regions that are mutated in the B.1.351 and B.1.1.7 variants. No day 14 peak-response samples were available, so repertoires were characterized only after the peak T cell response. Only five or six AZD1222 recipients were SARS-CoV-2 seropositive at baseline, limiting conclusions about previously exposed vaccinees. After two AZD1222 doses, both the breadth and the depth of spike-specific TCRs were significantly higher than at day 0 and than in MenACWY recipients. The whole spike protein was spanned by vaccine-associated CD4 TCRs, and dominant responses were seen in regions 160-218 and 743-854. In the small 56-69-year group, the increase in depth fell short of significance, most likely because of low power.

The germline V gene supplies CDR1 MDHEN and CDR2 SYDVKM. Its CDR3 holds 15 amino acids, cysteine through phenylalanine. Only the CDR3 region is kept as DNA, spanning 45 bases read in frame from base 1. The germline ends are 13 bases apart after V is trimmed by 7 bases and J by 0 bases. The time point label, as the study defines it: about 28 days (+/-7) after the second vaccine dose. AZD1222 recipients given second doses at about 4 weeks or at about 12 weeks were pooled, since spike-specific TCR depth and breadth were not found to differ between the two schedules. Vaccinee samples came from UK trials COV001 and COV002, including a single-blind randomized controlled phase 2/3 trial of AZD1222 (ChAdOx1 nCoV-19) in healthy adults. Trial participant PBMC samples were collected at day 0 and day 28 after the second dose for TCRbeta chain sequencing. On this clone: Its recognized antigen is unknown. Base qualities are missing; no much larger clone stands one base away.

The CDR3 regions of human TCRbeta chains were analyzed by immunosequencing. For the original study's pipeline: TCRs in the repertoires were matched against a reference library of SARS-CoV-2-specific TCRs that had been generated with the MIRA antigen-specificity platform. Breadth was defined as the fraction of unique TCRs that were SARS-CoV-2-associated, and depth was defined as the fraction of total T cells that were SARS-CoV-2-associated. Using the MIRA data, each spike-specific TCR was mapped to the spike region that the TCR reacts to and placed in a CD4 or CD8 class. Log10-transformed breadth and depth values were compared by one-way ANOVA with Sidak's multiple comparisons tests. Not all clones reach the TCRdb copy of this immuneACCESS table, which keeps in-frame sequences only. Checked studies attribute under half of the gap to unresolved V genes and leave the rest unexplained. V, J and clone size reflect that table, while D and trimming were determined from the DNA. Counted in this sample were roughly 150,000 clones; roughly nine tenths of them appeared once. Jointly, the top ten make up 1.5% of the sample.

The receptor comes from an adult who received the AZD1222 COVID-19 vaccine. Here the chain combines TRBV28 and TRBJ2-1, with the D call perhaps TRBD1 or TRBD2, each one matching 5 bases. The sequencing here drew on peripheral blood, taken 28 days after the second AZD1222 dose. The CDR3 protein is CASKVGTDSYNEQFF. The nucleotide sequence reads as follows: TGTGCCAGCAAGGTCGGGACGGACTCCTACAATGAGCAGTTCTTC. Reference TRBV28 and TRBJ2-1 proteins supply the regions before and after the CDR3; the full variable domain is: DVKVTQSSRYLVKRTGEKVFLECVQDMDHENMFWYRQDPGLGLRLIYFSYDVKMKEKGDIPEGYSVSREKKERFSLILESASTNQTSMYLCASKVGTDSYNEQFFGPGTRLTVL.